The table lists the clone carrying this T cell receptor beta chain with many counts. Its target is unknown. Germline CDR1 is SGDLS and CDR2 is YYNGEE. Trimming stripped 0 bases from V and 3 bases from J, with 9 bases between. The CDR3 totals 14 residues. These data belong to a study of Graves' ophthalmopathy and Graves' hyperthyroidism. Notes on the study in general: The model forecast ophthalmopathy progression, reaching 70.59% sensitivity and around 73% specificity.

Other autoimmune diseases, uncontrolled infections, pregnancy or lactation ruled patients out of participation. RNA served as the template for amplifying TCR beta CDR3 regions. A first-round RT-PCR used HTBI primers, followed by a second-round multiplex PCR. A single record per CDR3 protein comes from TCRdb applying MiXCR to the multiplex PCR reads. Of 500,000 to 600,000 distinct CDR3 sequences listed, 39% were seen once; the top ten hold about 4.2%. Sequences were obtained from peripheral blood or thyroid tissue (not recorded which). This chain uses TRBV9 with TRBJ1-2; D is undetermined. The sequence was collected from an adult man with Graves' hyperthyroidism. This CDR3 reads CASSVDEAHYGYTF. The CDR3, as DNA: TGTGCCAGCAGCGTAGATGAGGCACACTATGGCTACACCTTC.